The source of this TCR beta chain is a study of regulatory T cells in long-lasting Graves disease. Findings of the study overall: TCR diversity was lower in persistent Graves' patients (versus newly diagnosed ones). Comparison showed that persistent patients shared more public clonotypes (about 2,700) than new patients (approximately 870).

The CDR3 length is 14 residues. Per germline, CDR1 SGHNT and CDR2 YYREEE (reference sequence). J gave up 2 bases and V 3 bases, and 4 bases lay outside the gene matches. Construction of the TCR beta libraries employed iRepertoire HTBI primers in conjunction with Arm-PCR of CDR3 regions. TCRdb used MiXCR to reprocess the multiplex PCR reads, holding one entry per CDR3 protein. The sample records about 610,000 distinct CDR3 sequences, more than 15% being singletons. Time point defined: newly diagnosed GD, antithyroid drugs for less than 3 months. PBMC-derived RNA was used for the TCR library. This clonotype has just a few counts. Antigen specificity is unknown. These same data were also listed under a study on T cells in Graves' hyperthyroidism and ophthalmopathy. That study reports: The definition of stable Graves' hyperthyroidism was no ophthalmopathy progression within 18 months.

Source: peripheral blood mononuclear cells (PBMCs), taken at new diagnosis, from a patient treated with antithyroid drugs. The receptor comes from a man younger than 35 with Graves disease. The chain recombines TRBV5-4 with TRBJ1-1, with 7 bases aligning to TRBD1. CDR3 sequence reads: CASSYDRANTEAFF. CDR3 sequence (DNA): TGTGCCAGCAGCTACGACAGGGCTAACACTGAAGCTTTCTTT.